Listed below are T cell receptor beta chains from one sample, sequenced in a study of cytomegalovirus exposure and HLA in healthy donors. This table comes from immunoSEQ multiplex PCR, and its TCRdb copy is limited to in-frame clones, with some not included. The sample contains about 160,000 clones, around 75% of which appear only once. The specimen was PBMCs. The receptor source for this set is a female donor in good health and CMV-seronegative. Each CDR3 is given with its conserved first and last residue. A D gene is named only where the DNA matches it firmly. Clone size, where shown, is once, few, many, or a class for clones that have expanded.

j_call: TRBJ1-5
clone_size: NA
cdr3_length: 13
d_call: NA
v_call: TRBV18
cdr3_nt: TGTGCCAGCTCATCGTCGGGAAATCAGCCCCAGCATTTT
cdr3_aa: CASSSSGNQPQHF

j_call: TRBJ1-4
clone_size: NA
cdr3_length: 12
d_call: NA
v_call: TRBV11-2
cdr3_nt: TGTGCCAGCAGCCAGAATGGCTGGAAACTGTTTTTT
cdr3_aa: CASSQNGWKLFF

j_call: TRBJ2-1
clone_size: NA
cdr3_length: 13
d_call: TRBD1
v_call: TRBV6-5
cdr3_nt: TGTGCCAGCAGTCGGACAGGGTTGGGTGAGCAGTTCTTC
cdr3_aa: CASSRTGLGEQFF

j_call: TRBJ2-3
clone_size: NA
cdr3_length: 16
d_call: TRBD1
v_call: TRBV27
cdr3_nt: TGTGCCAGCAGTCCCGACAGGGTCGGATTAGCAGATACGCAGTATTTT
cdr3_aa: CASSPDRVGLADTQYF

j_call: TRBJ1-6
clone_size: NA
cdr3_length: 12
d_call: NA
v_call: TRBV10-3
cdr3_nt: TGTGCCATCAGGTCCGGTAATTCACCCCTCCACTTT
cdr3_aa: CAIRSGNSPLHF

j_call: TRBJ1-1
clone_size: NA
cdr3_length: 15
d_call: TRBD1
v_call: TRBV5-5
cdr3_nt: TGTGCCAGCAGCAACCGACAGGGGGCGGGTGCTGAAGCTTTCTTT
cdr3_aa: CASSNRQGAGAEAFF

j_call: TRBJ2-3
clone_size: once
cdr3_length: 16
d_call: NA
v_call: TRBV7-8
cdr3_nt: TGTGCCAGCAGCTTAAAACGGGAGTCAGGCACAGATACGCAGTATTTT
cdr3_aa: CASSLKRESGTDTQYF

j_call: TRBJ1-5
clone_size: NA
cdr3_length: 13
d_call: NA
v_call: TRBV6-1
cdr3_nt: TGTGCCAGCACTGAGCAGGTAAATCAGCCCCAGCATTTT
cdr3_aa: CASTEQVNQPQHF

j_call: TRBJ1-1
clone_size: NA
cdr3_length: 14
d_call: TRBD1
v_call: TRBV7-9
cdr3_nt: TGTGCCAGCAGCTTAACAGGGGTTAGTACTGAAGCTTTCTTT
cdr3_aa: CASSLTGVSTEAFF

j_call: TRBJ2-3
clone_size: few
cdr3_length: 15
d_call: TRBD2
v_call: TRBV6-5
cdr3_nt: TGTGCCAGCAGCTGGACTAGCGGGAGCGCAGATACGCAGTATTTT
cdr3_aa: CASSWTSGSADTQYF

j_call: TRBJ2-1
clone_size: NA
cdr3_length: 16
d_call: TRBD2
v_call: TRBV14
cdr3_nt: TGTGCCAGCAGCCGGCCGGGACTAGCGGGTAACAATGAGCAGTTCTTC
cdr3_aa: CASSRPGLAGNNEQFF

j_call: TRBJ2-7
clone_size: NA
cdr3_length: 15
d_call: TRBD2
v_call: TRBV28
cdr3_nt: TGTGCCAGCAGTCCCGGGACTAGCGAGGCCTACGAGCAGTACTTC
cdr3_aa: CASSPGTSEAYEQYF

j_call: TRBJ2-7
clone_size: NA
cdr3_length: 14
d_call: NA
v_call: TRBV6-5
cdr3_nt: TGTGCCAGCAGTTATTTAGAACCGCGGAGCGAGCAGTACTTC
cdr3_aa: CASSYLEPRSEQYF

j_call: TRBJ1-2
clone_size: NA
cdr3_length: 13
d_call: TRBD1
v_call: TRBV18
cdr3_nt: TGTGCCAGCTCACCTATAGGGGGCGAGGGCTACACCTTC
cdr3_aa: CASSPIGGEGYTF

j_call: TRBJ2-1
clone_size: few
cdr3_length: 15
d_call: TRBD2
v_call: TRBV11-3
cdr3_nt: TGTGCCAGCAGCTTAGGTTCCAGCGGGGGGTGTGAGCAGTTCTTC
cdr3_aa: CASSLGSSGGCEQFF

j_call: TRBJ2-1
clone_size: NA
cdr3_length: 15
d_call: NA
v_call: TRBV7-2
cdr3_nt: TGTGCCAGCAGCTTAGGGTCTAGCCCCCACAATGAGCAGTTCTTC
cdr3_aa: CASSLGSSPHNEQFF

j_call: TRBJ1-4
clone_size: NA
cdr3_length: 13
d_call: TRBD1
v_call: TRBV6-1
cdr3_nt: TGTGCCAGCAGTGGAGACAGGGGAGAAAAACTGTTTTTT
cdr3_aa: CASSGDRGEKLFF

j_call: TRBJ2-3
clone_size: NA
cdr3_length: 18
d_call: TRBD2
v_call: TRBV9
cdr3_nt: TGTGCCAGCAGCGCCCCGGGACTAGCGGGAGGGGGCGCAGATACGCAGTATTTT
cdr3_aa: CASSAPGLAGGGADTQYF

j_call: TRBJ1-2
clone_size: NA
cdr3_length: 11
d_call: NA
v_call: TRBV6-5
cdr3_nt: TGTGCCAGCACAGACAGCTATGGCTACACCTTC
cdr3_aa: CASTDSYGYTF

j_call: TRBJ2-7
clone_size: NA
cdr3_length: 15
d_call: TRBD2
v_call: TRBV5-1
cdr3_nt: TGCGCCAGCAGCCCGGGACTAGCGGGGTCCTACGAGCAGTACTTC
cdr3_aa: CASSPGLAGSYEQYF

j_call: TRBJ1-4
clone_size: NA
cdr3_length: 13
d_call: TRBD1
v_call: TRBV9
cdr3_nt: TGTGCCAGCAGCCCCCGGACAGGCGAAAAACTGTTTTTT
cdr3_aa: CASSPRTGEKLFF

j_call: TRBJ2-1
clone_size: NA
cdr3_length: 13
d_call: TRBD2
v_call: TRBV6-4
cdr3_nt: TGTGCCAGCAGGGGACTAGCTTCGAATGAGCAGTTCTTC
cdr3_aa: CASRGLASNEQFF

j_call: TRBJ2-7
clone_size: NA
cdr3_length: 14
d_call: NA
v_call: TRBV5-1
cdr3_nt: TGCGCCAGCAGCTTGTGGGACACATCCTACGAGCAGTACTTC
cdr3_aa: CASSLWDTSYEQYF

j_call: TRBJ1-1
clone_size: few
cdr3_length: 15
d_call: NA
v_call: TRBV10-3
cdr3_nt: TGTGCCATCAGTGATCCCGGGTCGGCGGACACTGAAGCTTTCTTT
cdr3_aa: CAISDPGSADTEAFF

j_call: TRBJ2-1
clone_size: NA
cdr3_length: 14
d_call: NA
v_call: TRBV7-9
cdr3_nt: TGTGCCAGCAGCTTACCCTCCAGCTACAATGAGCAGTTCTTC
cdr3_aa: CASSLPSSYNEQFF

j_call: TRBJ1-2
clone_size: NA
cdr3_length: 14
d_call: NA
v_call: TRBV7-2
cdr3_nt: TGTGCCAGCAGTCAAAGGCAGGGGATCTATGGCTACACCTTC
cdr3_aa: CASSQRQGIYGYTF

j_call: TRBJ2-1
clone_size: NA
cdr3_length: 13
d_call: NA
v_call: TRBV2
cdr3_nt: TGTGCCAGCAGTGAATACAGCAACAATGAGCAGTTCTTC
cdr3_aa: CASSEYSNNEQFF

j_call: TRBJ1-4
clone_size: few
cdr3_length: 16
d_call: NA
v_call: TRBV28
cdr3_nt: TGTGCCAGCTTTAAGGCGGGGGCGGCAACTAATGAAAAACTGTTTTTT
cdr3_aa: CASFKAGAATNEKLFF

j_call: TRBJ2-3
clone_size: NA
cdr3_length: 15
d_call: NA
v_call: TRBV6-1
cdr3_nt: TGTGCCAGCAGTCTAGAGGTGCGTCAGGGGGATACGCAGTATTTT
cdr3_aa: CASSLEVRQGDTQYF

j_call: TRBJ2-7
clone_size: NA
cdr3_length: 16
d_call: NA
v_call: TRBV7-2
cdr3_nt: TGTGCCAGCAGCTTACATTCGCAGGGGTCTTCCTACGAGCAGTACTTC
cdr3_aa: CASSLHSQGSSYEQYF

j_call: TRBJ1-5
clone_size: NA
cdr3_length: 15
d_call: TRBD1
v_call: TRBV7-2
cdr3_nt: TGTGCCAGCAGCTTAGAGGACAGGGCAAATCAGCCCCAGCATTTT
cdr3_aa: CASSLEDRANQPQHF

j_call: TRBJ1-2
clone_size: NA
cdr3_length: 14
d_call: NA
v_call: TRBV4-3
cdr3_nt: TGCGCCAGCAGCCAAGAAGCAGGGGACTATGGCTACACCTTC
cdr3_aa: CASSQEAGDYGYTF

j_call: TRBJ1-2
clone_size: NA
cdr3_length: 14
d_call: NA
v_call: TRBV4-3
cdr3_nt: TGCGCCAGCAGCCAAGTGCAAGGGGCCGATGGCTACACCTTC
cdr3_aa: CASSQVQGADGYTF

j_call: TRBJ1-2
clone_size: once
cdr3_length: 15
d_call: NA
v_call: TRBV7-2
cdr3_nt: TGTGCCAGCAGCTTAGCCGTACAGTCGAACTATGGCTACACCTTC
cdr3_aa: CASSLAVQSNYGYTF

j_call: TRBJ2-7
clone_size: many
cdr3_length: 15
d_call: TRBD1
v_call: TRBV4-2
cdr3_nt: TGTGCCAGCAGCCAAGGACAGGGGGAGTTCTACGAGCAGTACTTC
cdr3_aa: CASSQGQGEFYEQYF

j_call: TRBJ1-1
clone_size: once
cdr3_length: 13
d_call: NA
v_call: TRBV28
cdr3_nt: TGTGCCCTAACCAGGGGCGGGTACACTGAAGCTTTCTTT
cdr3_aa: CALTRGGYTEAFF

j_call: TRBJ2-4
clone_size: NA
cdr3_length: 13
d_call: NA
v_call: TRBV29-1
cdr3_nt: TGCAGCGTTGAAGTGAACTCGAAAAACATTCAGTACTTC
cdr3_aa: CSVEVNSKNIQYF

j_call: TRBJ2-5
clone_size: NA
cdr3_length: 16
d_call: TRBD2
v_call: TRBV7-2
cdr3_nt: TGTGCCAGCAGCGCGGGACTAGCGGGAGGGCGGGAGACCCAGTACTTC
cdr3_aa: CASSAGLAGGRETQYF

j_call: TRBJ2-3
clone_size: once
cdr3_length: 14
d_call: TRBD1
v_call: TRBV9
cdr3_nt: TGTGCCAGCAGCGTCAGGGGGAGCACAGATACGCAGTATTTT
cdr3_aa: CASSVRGSTDTQYF

j_call: TRBJ2-7
clone_size: NA
cdr3_length: 15
d_call: NA
v_call: TRBV28
cdr3_nt: TGTGCCAGCAGTTCCCCCGGGGGTCCGGACTACGAGCAGTACTTC
cdr3_aa: CASSSPGGPDYEQYF

j_call: TRBJ1-5
clone_size: NA
cdr3_length: 14
d_call: NA
v_call: TRBV9
cdr3_nt: TGTGCCAGCAGCGTAGGACAGGACAATCAGCCCCAGCATTTT
cdr3_aa: CASSVGQDNQPQHF

j_call: TRBJ1-2
clone_size: once
cdr3_length: 14
d_call: NA
v_call: TRBV19
cdr3_nt: TGTGCCAGTAGTACCCCGGGTCTACTATATGGCTACACCTTC
cdr3_aa: CASSTPGLLYGYTF

j_call: TRBJ1-4
clone_size: few
cdr3_length: 20
d_call: TRBD1
v_call: TRBV30
cdr3_nt: TGTGCCTGGAGGCCCATCTCCGGGACAGTTAGGGGGGCAACTAATGAAAAACTGTTTTTT
cdr3_aa: CAWRPISGTVRGATNEKLFF

j_call: TRBJ2-7
clone_size: NA
cdr3_length: 14
d_call: TRBD1
v_call: TRBV6-5
cdr3_nt: TGTGCCAGCAGTTACGACAGGGGGTCCTACGAGCAGTACTTC
cdr3_aa: CASSYDRGSYEQYF

j_call: TRBJ2-2
clone_size: NA
cdr3_length: 15
d_call: TRBD2
v_call: TRBV7-3
cdr3_nt: TGTGCCAGCAGCATACTAGCGGGGGTCAGCGGGGAGCTGTTTTTT
cdr3_aa: CASSILAGVSGELFF

j_call: TRBJ1-5
clone_size: NA
cdr3_length: 16
d_call: NA
v_call: TRBV28
cdr3_nt: TGTGCCAGTAGCCGTCGGGGGGCCTCGGGCAATCAGCCCCAGCATTTT
cdr3_aa: CASSRRGASGNQPQHF

j_call: TRBJ2-5
clone_size: NA
cdr3_length: 14
d_call: TRBD1
v_call: TRBV27
cdr3_nt: TGTGCCACCGGGGACAGGGTAAAAAAAGAGACCCAGTACTTC
cdr3_aa: CATGDRVKKETQYF

j_call: TRBJ2-3
clone_size: few
cdr3_length: 14
d_call: TRBD1
v_call: TRBV5-1
cdr3_nt: TGCGCCAGCAGCTTGGGACAGGGGGCAGATACGCAGTATTTT
cdr3_aa: CASSLGQGADTQYF

j_call: TRBJ2-7
clone_size: NA
cdr3_length: 12
d_call: NA
v_call: TRBV2
cdr3_nt: TGTGCCAGCTCCAGGACTATCTACGAGCAGTACTTC
cdr3_aa: CASSRTIYEQYF

j_call: TRBJ1-3
clone_size: NA
cdr3_length: 16
d_call: NA
v_call: TRBV18
cdr3_nt: TGTGCCAGCTCACCACCTGATGGGGGCTGGAGAAACACCATATATTTT
cdr3_aa: CASSPPDGGWRNTIYF

j_call: TRBJ2-7
clone_size: NA
cdr3_length: 14
d_call: TRBD1
v_call: TRBV6-5
cdr3_nt: TGTGCCAGCAGATCAGGGGGAACCTCCTACGAGCAGTACTTC
cdr3_aa: CASRSGGTSYEQYF

j_call: TRBJ2-6
clone_size: NA
cdr3_length: 16
d_call: NA
v_call: TRBV30
cdr3_nt: TGTGCCTGGAGTGCCCCTTTGGGCTTTGGGGCCAACGTCCTGACTTTC
cdr3_aa: CAWSAPLGFGANVLTF

j_call: TRBJ1-2
clone_size: once
cdr3_length: 13
d_call: TRBD1
v_call: TRBV27
cdr3_nt: TGTGCCAGCGGGACAGGGGTAGGCTATGGCTACACCTTC
cdr3_aa: CASGTGVGYGYTF

j_call: TRBJ2-1
clone_size: NA
cdr3_length: 15
d_call: NA
v_call: TRBV4-3
cdr3_nt: TGCGCCAGCAGCCAAGATCTCTGGGGAGGCAATGAGCAGTTCTTC
cdr3_aa: CASSQDLWGGNEQFF